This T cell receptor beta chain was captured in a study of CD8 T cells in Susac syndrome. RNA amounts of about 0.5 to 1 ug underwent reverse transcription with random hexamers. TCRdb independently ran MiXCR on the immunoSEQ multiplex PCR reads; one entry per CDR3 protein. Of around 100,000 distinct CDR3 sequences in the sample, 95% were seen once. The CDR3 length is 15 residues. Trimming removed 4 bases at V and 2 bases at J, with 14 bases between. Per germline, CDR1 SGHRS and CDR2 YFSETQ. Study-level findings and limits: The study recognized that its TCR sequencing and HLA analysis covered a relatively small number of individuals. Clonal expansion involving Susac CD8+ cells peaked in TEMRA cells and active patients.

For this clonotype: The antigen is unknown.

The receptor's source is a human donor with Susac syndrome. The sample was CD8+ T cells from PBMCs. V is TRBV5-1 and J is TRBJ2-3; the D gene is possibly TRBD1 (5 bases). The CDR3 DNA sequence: TGCGCCAGCAGCCCAACCCCGGACACCACAGATACGCAGTATTTT. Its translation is CASSPTPDTTDTQYF. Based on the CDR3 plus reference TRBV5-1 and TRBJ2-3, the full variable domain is KAGVTQTPRYLIKTRGQQVTLSCSPISGHRSVSWYQQTPGQGLQFLFEYFSETQRNKGNFPGRFSGRQFSNSRSEMNVSTLELGDSALYLCASSPTPDTTDTQYFGPGTRLTVL.